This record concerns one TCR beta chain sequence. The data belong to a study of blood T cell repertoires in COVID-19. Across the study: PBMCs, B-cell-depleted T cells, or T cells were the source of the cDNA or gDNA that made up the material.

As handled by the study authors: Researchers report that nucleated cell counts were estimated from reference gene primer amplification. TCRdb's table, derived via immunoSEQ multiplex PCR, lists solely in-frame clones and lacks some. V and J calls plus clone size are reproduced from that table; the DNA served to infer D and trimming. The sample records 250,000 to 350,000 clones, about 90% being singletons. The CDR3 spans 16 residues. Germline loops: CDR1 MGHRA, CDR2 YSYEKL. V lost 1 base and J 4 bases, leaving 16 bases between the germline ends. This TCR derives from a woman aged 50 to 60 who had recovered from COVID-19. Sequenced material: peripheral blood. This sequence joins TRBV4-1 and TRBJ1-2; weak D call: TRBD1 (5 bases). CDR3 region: CASSQGYRLRSYGYTF. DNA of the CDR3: TGCGCCAGCAGCCAAGGCTACAGGCTTCGGAGCTATGGCTACACCTTC.